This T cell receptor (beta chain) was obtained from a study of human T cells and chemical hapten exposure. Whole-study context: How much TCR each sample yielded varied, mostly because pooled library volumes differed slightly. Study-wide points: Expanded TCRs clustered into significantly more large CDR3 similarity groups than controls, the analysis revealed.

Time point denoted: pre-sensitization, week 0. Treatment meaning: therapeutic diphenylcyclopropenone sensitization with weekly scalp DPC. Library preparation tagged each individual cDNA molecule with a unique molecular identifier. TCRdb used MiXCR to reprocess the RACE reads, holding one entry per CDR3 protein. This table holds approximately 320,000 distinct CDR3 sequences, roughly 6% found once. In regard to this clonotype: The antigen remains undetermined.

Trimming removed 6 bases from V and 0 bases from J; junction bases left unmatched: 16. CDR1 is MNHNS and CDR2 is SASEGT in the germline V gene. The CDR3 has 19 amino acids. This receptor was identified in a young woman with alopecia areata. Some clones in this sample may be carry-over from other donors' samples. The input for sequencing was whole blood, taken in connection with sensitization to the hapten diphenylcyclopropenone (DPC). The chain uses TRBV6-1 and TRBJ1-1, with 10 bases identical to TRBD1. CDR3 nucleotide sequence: TGTGCCAGCAGGAAAGTGGACAGGGGGTACCCGAGTATGAACACTGAAGCTTTCTTT. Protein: CASRKVDRGYPSMNTEAFF.